The rows below give T cell receptor beta chains drawn from one sample of a study of T cells after yellow fever vaccination. One entry per CDR3 protein results from TCRdb running MiXCR on the 5' RACE reads. The sample includes 45,000 to 75,000 distinct CDR3 sequences, around 6.2% of them seen just once. The sample here was PBMCs, either bulk or a sorted T-cell subset (CD4+, CD8+, memory, or dextramer-sorted; not recorded which), taken on the day of the yellow fever booster vaccination. The receptors were sampled from a man between 18 and 29 years old who received the YFV17D yellow fever vaccine. Each CDR3 is given with its conserved first and last residue. Fields, in order: V gene, J gene, D gene, clone size, CDR3 protein, CDR3 DNA. The D gene is left open where the match is weak. The size field is filled for only some rows; it gives once, few, many or a size class.

v_gene: TRBV4-2
j_gene: TRBJ1-6
d_gene: -
abundance: few
CDR3aa: CASSQRGFPILENSPLHF
CDR3nt: TGTGCCAGCAGCCAACGGGGGTTTCCTATTCTGGAGAATTCACCCCTCCACTTT

v_gene: TRBV27
j_gene: TRBJ2-5
d_gene: TRBD2
abundance: many
CDR3aa: CASSFSGAGETQYF
CDR3nt: TGTGCCAGCAGTTTTAGCGGGGCCGGGGAGACCCAGTACTTC

v_gene: TRBV18
j_gene: TRBJ1-2
d_gene: TRBD1
abundance: -
CDR3aa: CASSATGEYGYTF
CDR3nt: TGTGCCAGCTCAGCAACAGGGGAGTATGGCTACACCTTC

v_gene: TRBV10-3
j_gene: TRBJ1-1
d_gene: -
abundance: many
CDR3aa: CAISDPGQNTEAFF
CDR3nt: TGTGCCATCAGTGACCCGGGACAGAACACTGAAGCTTTCTTT

v_gene: TRBV11-3
j_gene: TRBJ2-2
d_gene: TRBD2
abundance: many
CDR3aa: CASSPRRTSGGTNTGELFF
CDR3nt: TGTGCCAGCAGCCCGCGAAGGACTAGCGGGGGGACGAACACCGGGGAGCTGTTTTTT

v_gene: TRBV7-2
j_gene: TRBJ2-5
d_gene: -
abundance: few
CDR3aa: CASSSTRGRGETQYF
CDR3nt: TGTGCCAGCAGCTCCACCAGGGGACGGGGAGAGACCCAGTACTTC

v_gene: TRBV9
j_gene: TRBJ2-3
d_gene: -
abundance: many
CDR3aa: CASSAYSTDTQYF
CDR3nt: TGTGCCAGCAGCGCGTACAGCACAGATACGCAGTATTTT

v_gene: TRBV4-1
j_gene: TRBJ1-1
d_gene: -
abundance: -
CDR3aa: CASSQGEQRWDTEAFF
CDR3nt: TGCGCCAGCAGCCAAGGGGAACAGAGGTGGGACACTGAAGCTTTCTTT

v_gene: TRBV6-2/TRBV6-3
j_gene: TRBJ2-2
d_gene: -
abundance: many
CDR3aa: CASSSPGPGELFF
CDR3nt: TGTGCCAGCAGTTCCCCAGGGCCCGGGGAGCTGTTTTTT

v_gene: TRBV4-3
j_gene: TRBJ1-6
d_gene: TRBD1
abundance: many
CDR3aa: CASSQTGGMDNSPLHF
CDR3nt: TGCGCCAGCAGCCAGACAGGGGGAATGGATAATTCACCCCTCCACTTT

v_gene: TRBV4-3
j_gene: TRBJ2-5
d_gene: -
abundance: many
CDR3aa: CASSLLLGGKTQYF
CDR3nt: TGCGCCAGCAGCCTTCTTTTGGGGGGAAAGACCCAGTACTTC

v_gene: TRBV6-5
j_gene: TRBJ2-3
d_gene: TRBD2
abundance: -
CDR3aa: CASSARGGDTQYF
CDR3nt: TGTGCCAGCAGTGCGCGGGGGGGGGATACGCAGTATTTT

v_gene: TRBV10-3
j_gene: TRBJ1-4
d_gene: -
abundance: -
CDR3aa: CAISETRGTTNEKLFF
CDR3nt: TGTGCCATCAGTGAAACCAGGGGAACAACTAATGAAAAACTGTTTTTT

v_gene: TRBV4-1
j_gene: TRBJ2-3
d_gene: TRBD2
abundance: many
CDR3aa: CASSQVGGLAGGTDTQYF
CDR3nt: TGCGCCAGCAGCCAAGTTGGAGGGCTAGCGGGGGGTACAGATACGCAGTATTTT

v_gene: TRBV6-1
j_gene: TRBJ2-5
d_gene: -
abundance: many
CDR3aa: CASSERWDGGRETQYF
CDR3nt: TGTGCCAGCAGCGAGAGGTGGGACGGGGGTCGGGAGACCCAGTACTTC

v_gene: TRBV4-3
j_gene: TRBJ1-6
d_gene: -
abundance: few
CDR3aa: CASSQAGHQNSPLHF
CDR3nt: TGCGCCAGCAGCCAAGCGGGACATCAAAATTCACCCCTCCACTTT

v_gene: TRBV7-6
j_gene: TRBJ1-1
d_gene: -
abundance: few
CDR3aa: CASSLSGKNTEAFF
CDR3nt: TGTGCCAGCAGCTTATCGGGGAAGAACACTGAAGCTTTCTTT

v_gene: TRBV7-8
j_gene: TRBJ2-7
d_gene: -
abundance: -
CDR3aa: CASSQSTTYEQYF
CDR3nt: TGTGCCAGCAGCCAAAGTACCACCTACGAGCAGTACTTC

v_gene: TRBV7-9
j_gene: TRBJ1-5
d_gene: TRBD1
abundance: -
CDR3aa: CASSLEGQGAHNQPQHF
CDR3nt: TGTGCCAGCAGCTTAGAAGGACAGGGGGCGCATAATCAGCCCCAGCATTTT

v_gene: TRBV11-3
j_gene: TRBJ1-1
d_gene: -
abundance: many
CDR3aa: CASSLRGMGTEAFF
CDR3nt: TGTGCCAGCAGCTTACGGGGTATGGGCACTGAAGCTTTCTTT

v_gene: TRBV27
j_gene: TRBJ2-5
d_gene: -
abundance: -
CDR3aa: CASSLGEIQYF
CDR3nt: TGTGCCAGCAGTTTAGGAGAGATCCAGTACTTC

v_gene: TRBV7-9
j_gene: TRBJ2-5
d_gene: -
abundance: many
CDR3aa: CASSFVEGKQETQYF
CDR3nt: TGTGCCAGCAGCTTTGTTGAGGGGAAGCAAGAGACCCAGTACTTC

v_gene: TRBV20-1
j_gene: TRBJ2-5
d_gene: -
abundance: many
CDR3aa: CSANVGSGTQYF
CDR3nt: TGCAGTGCTAACGTCGGCTCAGGGACCCAGTACTTC

v_gene: TRBV7-9
j_gene: TRBJ2-3
d_gene: TRBD1
abundance: many
CDR3aa: CASSLGDRGQTDTQYF
CDR3nt: TGTGCCAGCAGCTTAGGGGACAGGGGGCAGACAGATACGCAGTATTTT

v_gene: TRBV5-5
j_gene: TRBJ2-6
d_gene: -
abundance: -
CDR3aa: CASSLEVFAGANVLTF
CDR3nt: TGTGCCAGCAGCTTGGAGGTGTTTGCGGGGGCCAACGTCCTGACTTTC

v_gene: TRBV4-3
j_gene: TRBJ2-7
d_gene: -
abundance: -
CDR3aa: CASSHSNDYEQYF
CDR3nt: TGCGCCAGCAGCCATTCCAACGACTACGAGCAGTACTTC

v_gene: TRBV11-2
j_gene: TRBJ2-3
d_gene: -
abundance: few
CDR3aa: CASSASDTQYF
CDR3nt: TGTGCCAGCAGCGCCTCAGATACGCAGTATTTT

v_gene: TRBV7-2
j_gene: TRBJ1-1
d_gene: -
abundance: -
CDR3aa: CASSLVGGGSRGTEAFF
CDR3nt: TGTGCCAGCAGCTTAGTTGGAGGGGGGTCACGGGGCACTGAAGCTTTCTTT

v_gene: TRBV29-1
j_gene: TRBJ2-2
d_gene: -
abundance: many
CDR3aa: CSAGRLAGDTGELFF
CDR3nt: TGCAGCGCAGGCCGCCTAGCTGGCGACACCGGGGAGCTGTTTTTT

v_gene: TRBV27
j_gene: TRBJ2-1
d_gene: TRBD2
abundance: -
CDR3aa: CASNPLAGAGHEQFF
CDR3nt: TGTGCCAGCAACCCACTAGCGGGGGCCGGTCATGAGCAGTTCTTC

v_gene: TRBV9
j_gene: TRBJ2-1
d_gene: TRBD2
abundance: -
CDR3aa: CASSPRGGNEQFF
CDR3nt: TGTGCCAGCAGCCCCCGGGGAGGGAATGAGCAGTTCTTC

v_gene: TRBV12-3/TRBV12-4
j_gene: TRBJ2-3
d_gene: -
abundance: many
CDR3aa: CASSLISTDTQYF
CDR3nt: TGTGCCAGCAGTTTAATAAGCACAGATACGCAGTATTTT

v_gene: TRBV12-3/TRBV12-4
j_gene: TRBJ1-1
d_gene: -
abundance: -
CDR3aa: CASSLTIGVKTEAFF
CDR3nt: TGTGCCAGCAGTTTGACGATCGGGGTAAAGACTGAAGCTTTCTTT

v_gene: TRBV4-3
j_gene: TRBJ2-3
d_gene: -
abundance: many
CDR3aa: CASSHLGTGLDTQYF
CDR3nt: TGCGCCAGCAGCCACCTGGGCACGGGGTTAGATACGCAGTATTTT

v_gene: TRBV4-2
j_gene: TRBJ1-2
d_gene: TRBD1
abundance: many
CDR3aa: CASSPGTGDGYTF
CDR3nt: TGTGCCAGCAGCCCCGGGACAGGGGACGGCTACACCTTC

v_gene: TRBV20-1
j_gene: TRBJ2-1
d_gene: TRBD2
abundance: many
CDR3aa: CSAVTSGGVFSHEQFF
CDR3nt: TGCAGTGCTGTTACTAGCGGGGGGGTATTCTCGCATGAGCAGTTCTTC

v_gene: TRBV5-1
j_gene: TRBJ2-1
d_gene: -
abundance: -
CDR3aa: CASSPNHEQFF
CDR3nt: TGCGCCAGCAGCCCTAATCATGAGCAGTTCTTC

v_gene: TRBV7-6
j_gene: TRBJ2-5
d_gene: TRBD1
abundance: many
CDR3aa: CASSPHLPGTGVTQYF
CDR3nt: TGTGCCAGCAGCCCACACCTTCCCGGGACAGGGGTAACCCAGTACTTC

v_gene: TRBV11-2
j_gene: TRBJ2-3
d_gene: TRBD1
abundance: few
CDR3aa: CASSLSHSDRPLTLTLTDTQYF
CDR3nt: TGTGCCAGCAGCTTATCCCATTCGGACAGGCCCCTAACCCTAACCCTCACAGATACGCAGTATTTT

v_gene: TRBV30
j_gene: TRBJ2-7
d_gene: -
abundance: few
CDR3aa: CAWRSEGVYEQYF
CDR3nt: TGTGCCTGGAGAAGTGAGGGGGTATACGAGCAGTACTTC

v_gene: TRBV5-1
j_gene: TRBJ2-2
d_gene: -
abundance: few
CDR3aa: CASSLAFGPGELFF
CDR3nt: TGCGCCAGCAGCTTGGCCTTTGGACCCGGGGAGCTGTTTTTT

v_gene: TRBV11-2
j_gene: TRBJ2-1
d_gene: -
abundance: -
CDR3aa: CASSFHEQFF
CDR3nt: TGTGCCAGCAGCTTCCACGAGCAGTTCTTC

v_gene: TRBV6-2/TRBV6-3
j_gene: TRBJ2-1
d_gene: -
abundance: few
CDR3aa: CASTGGGGNEQFF
CDR3nt: TGTGCCAGCACGGGCGGGGGCGGGAATGAGCAGTTCTTC

v_gene: TRBV29-1
j_gene: TRBJ1-1
d_gene: -
abundance: many
CDR3aa: CSVGQPLNTEAFF
CDR3nt: TGCAGCGTTGGGCAGCCATTGAACACTGAAGCTTTCTTT

v_gene: TRBV5-1
j_gene: TRBJ1-6
d_gene: -
abundance: many
CDR3aa: CASSFGNSPLHF
CDR3nt: TGCGCCAGCAGCTTTGGAAATTCACCCCTCCACTTT

v_gene: TRBV7-9
j_gene: TRBJ2-7
d_gene: -
abundance: -
CDR3aa: CASSSQVYEQYF
CDR3nt: TGTGCCAGCAGCTCCCAAGTTTACGAGCAGTACTTC

v_gene: TRBV5-4
j_gene: TRBJ2-7
d_gene: -
abundance: many
CDR3aa: CASRERGQGEQYF
CDR3nt: TGTGCCAGCAGAGAACGGGGCCAGGGTGAGCAGTACTTC

v_gene: TRBV7-2
j_gene: TRBJ2-1
d_gene: -
abundance: many
CDR3aa: CASSPLTSSYNEQFF
CDR3nt: TGTGCCAGCAGCCCGCTGACGAGCTCCTACAATGAGCAGTTCTTC

v_gene: TRBV5-1
j_gene: TRBJ2-1
d_gene: -
abundance: -
CDR3aa: CASSPAIGRSYNEQFF
CDR3nt: TGCGCCAGCAGCCCTGCGATCGGTCGCTCCTACAATGAGCAGTTCTTC

v_gene: TRBV7-6
j_gene: TRBJ1-1
d_gene: TRBD1
abundance: -
CDR3aa: CASSPGTAGNTEAFF
CDR3nt: TGTGCCAGCAGCCCGGGGACAGCGGGGAACACTGAAGCTTTCTTT